Described below is a single TCR beta chain sequence and its context. This sample is drawn from a study of blood T cell repertoires in COVID-19. Repertoires were generated with immunoSEQ multiplex PCR, while TCRdb's copy carries only in-frame clones and drops some. Seen here are 400,000 to 550,000 clones, more than 85% observed once, and the top ten hold 4.3%. CDR1 is MGHRA and CDR2 is YSYEKL in the germline V gene. The V and J ends lost 1 base and 2 bases respectively, with 16 bases between them. CDR3 length: 17 amino acids. The sequence derives from a woman aged 25 to 39 with acute or convalescent COVID-19. Sequenced: peripheral blood. J is TRBJ2-3 and V is TRBV4-1; a possible D gene is TRBD2 (6 bases). The CDR3 DNA reads TGCGCCAGCAGCCAAGTTTCATCATGGGAGGTCACAGATACGCAGTATTTT. Translated, it gives CASSQVSSWEVTDTQYF.